This T cell receptor beta chain was sequenced for a study of Graves' ophthalmopathy and Graves' hyperthyroidism (dated by TCRdb to the late 2010s). The study in broad terms: Peripheral blood was collected at initial diagnosis, prior to any treatment. T-cell repertoires of thyroid tissue and blood were compared in over five hyperthyroidism patients. Once sampling was done, hyperthyroidism patients were given methimazole at a starting dose of 30 mg daily, while ophthalmopathy patients were given high-dose intravenous methylprednisolone. The independent validation cohort included 20 or so hyperthyroidism patients plus 17 patients who later progressed from hyperthyroidism to ophthalmopathy. The study used signatures of the TCR beta repertoire to tell Graves' ophthalmopathy apart from Graves' hyperthyroidism and to predict which patients would progress to ophthalmopathy. The 100 discovery patients were randomly divided into training and test sets at a 7:3 ratio. To explore V-J signatures that separate ophthalmopathy from hyperthyroidism, a discovery set of about 100 patients was enrolled, consisting of fewer than 45 with ophthalmopathy and around 57 with stable hyperthyroidism. In total, 135 blood samples were TCR-sequenced: approximately 40 ophthalmopathy, 75 hyperthyroidism and approximately 17 hyperthyroidism-to-ophthalmopathy patients. General study outcomes and caveats: In cross-validation, the 13-signature model distinguished ophthalmopathy from stable hyperthyroidism with about 87% sensitivity and around 81% specificity, and in the test set the corresponding values were around 78% and 73%. Most expanded thyroid clonotypes with frequency above 0.001 were also detected in blood, suggesting blood repertoires may reflect the thyroid immune response. In validation, the model predicted ophthalmopathy progression with roughly 68% sensitivity and 72.22% specificity; 12 predicted patients were CT-confirmed with GO in a median of around 6 months. No statistical method was used to predetermine the sample size, and group allocation was not hidden from the investigators.

Many counts were recorded for this clonotype. Its antigen specificity is not known. The record has no base qualities; no much larger clone is one base away. For repertoire sequencing, the TCR beta CDR3 regions were amplified from RNA transcripts. The first round was an RT-PCR using HTBI primers with the Qiagen OneStep RT-PCR kit, and this first round was followed by a second-round multiplex PCR, then size selection and purification. The libraries underwent paired-end sequencing with 100 bp reads on an Illumina HiSeq2000. Regarding the original processing steps: SOAPnuke was used for read processing, and reads with adapters, uncalled bases, a mean Phred below 15, or no exact constant-primer or identifier match were discarded. COPE v1.2.5 was used to merge the high-quality paired reads. Unique nucleotide sequences were defined as clonotypes and aligned to IMGT TRB V, D and J references using MiTCR v1.1. The analysis was limited to V-J combinations with a frequency above 0.0001, which together covered 99.2% of the repertoires. For each V-J combination, a TCR clonal expansion and chaos score was defined as the ratio of F50 clonal expansion to chaos observed in the TCRdist matrix. Features were reduced by Welch's t-statistics and random forest to approximately 13 V-J combinations, which fed a naive Bayes classifier. The similarity between thyroid and blood repertoires was quantified using the Morisita-Horn index. TCRdb reran the public reads through fastp at Q25 and MiXCR, keeping productive beta chains. Each CDR3 protein appears once, grouped with its most common genes and DNA. The V and J calls reflect TCRdb's pipeline rather than the authors' work. The sample table holds 150,000 to 200,000 distinct CDR3 sequences, of which 39% were seen once. Roughly 8.9% of the sample goes to the ten largest clones.

Ophthalmopathy patients had moderately to severely active disease, Clinical Activity Score of at least 3, NOSPECS grade of at least 4, and disease duration under 3 months. Patients with other autoimmune diseases, uncontrolled infections, pregnancy or lactation were excluded. Diagnosis was based on clinical symptoms, serum thyroxine, TRAb, thyroid ultrasound and orbital computed tomography. PBMCs were isolated from 7.5 to 10 ml of fresh peripheral blood by Ficoll-Paque density gradient centrifugation. Total RNA was extracted using Trizol reagent, and RNA quality was checked on an Agilent 2100 Bioanalyzer. Source material: peripheral blood. The source is a man aged 25 to 40 with Graves' ophthalmopathy. Donor details come from another sample of the same person, matched by shared clones.

CDR3 protein: CASSIFSGENTEAFF. The DNA is TGTGCCAGTAGTATATTTAGTGGGGAGAACACTGAAGCTTTCTTT. The rearranged chain carries TRBV19 and TRBJ1-1, with the identity of the D gene unclear. CDR1 and CDR2 are drawn from the germline V gene (reference sequence): LNHDA, SQIVND. Trimming costs V 2 bases and J 1 base, and their ends lie 11 bases apart. Including cysteine and phenylalanine, the CDR3 has 15 amino acids. The CDR3 DNA has 45 bases and is translated from base 1.